These 22 T cell receptor beta chains share one sample of origin, sequenced in a study of blood T cell repertoires in COVID-19. The data were produced by immunoSEQ multiplex PCR, yet TCRdb's version contains in-frame clones alone and is incomplete. The sample lists tens of thousands of clones; around 82% were seen once. Input material: peripheral blood. Every receptor here comes from a human donor in a cohort sampled during active COVID-19.

The chain carries TRBV2 and TRBJ1-2, with 8 bases matching TRBD1. The CDR3 loop spans 16 amino acids. After removal of 4 bases from V and 6 bases from J, the junction contained 13 bases not matched to a gene. Germline loops: CDR1 SNHLY, CDR2 FYNNEI. The CDR3 DNA reads as TGTGCCAGCAGTGTAAACCTTGGACAGGGCTCACATGGCTACACCTTC. This translates into CASSVNLGQGSHGYTF.

This chain links TRBV6-5 with TRBJ2-7, with a weak D call TRBD1 (5 bases). V lost 6 bases to trimming and J lost 2 bases, with 20 bases between them. The CDR3 contains 16 residues. Germline CDR1 MNHEY, CDR2 SVGAGI. The CDR3 protein is CASSYGSGRAAYEQYF. Written as DNA, the CDR3 is TGTGCCAGCAGCTACGGGTCGGGCAGGGCAGCCTACGAGCAGTACTTC.

This chain connects TRBV2 to TRBJ2-7, with D possibly TRBD1 on 6 matching bases. Between the trimmed V and J ends, which lost 5 bases and 12 bases, there was a span of 23 bases. Germline assignment: CDR1 SNHLY and CDR2 FYNNEI. The CDR3 has 14 residues. The CDR3 sequence is CASSPQGQAAAWYF. In DNA, the CDR3 is TGTGCCAGCAGTCCCCAGGGACAAGCCGCCGCTTGGTACTTC.

The V call is TRBV7-2, the J call TRBJ2-4; TRBD1 aligns across 12 bases. This CDR3 region has 16 residues. Germline V lookup: CDR1 SGHTA, CDR2 FQGNSA. V lost 6 bases to trimming and J lost 8 bases; unmatched junction nucleotides: 11. CDR3 coding DNA: TGTGCCAGCAGATTACCGGGACAGGGGGCCCCGGACATTCAGTACTTC. Protein sequence: CASRLPGQGAPDIQYF.

In this sample, this clone turned up once. J is TRBJ1-6 and V is TRBV12-2. TRBV12-2 has pseudogene status. The CDR3 extends over 13 amino acids. The CDR3 is CASRSSRTPTLHF. Written as DNA, the CDR3 is TGTGCAAGTCGCTCCTCTCGGACTCCTACCCTCCACTTT.

V is TRBV5-5 and J is TRBJ2-7; 8 bases agree with TRBD1. This CDR3 spans 14 amino acids. Germline trimming cut 1 base from V and 5 bases from J; bases unmatched to any gene: 5. The germline gives CDR1 SGHKS, CDR2 YYEKEE (reference sequence). CDR3 amino acids: CASSLPGGRNEQYF. The CDR3 DNA reads as TGTGCCAGCAGCTTGCCAGGGGGCCGGAACGAGCAGTACTTC. The full variable domain, rest sourced from reference TRBV5-5 and TRBJ2-7, is DAGVTQSPTHLIKTRGQQVTLRCSPISGHKSVSWYQQVLGQGPQFIFQYYEKEERGRGNFPDRFSARQFPNYSSELNVNALLLGDSALYLCASSLPGGRNEQYFGPGTRLTVT.

This chain links TRBV24-1 with TRBJ1-1; maybe TRBD1 (6 bases). Germline V gives CDR1 KGHDR, CDR2 SFDVKD. This CDR3 region has 12 residues. V shed 3 bases and J shed 11 bases, with 12 bases lying between them. CDR3: CATSDGVQGAFF. The DNA of the CDR3 is TGTGCCACCAGTGATGGGGTTCAGGGGGCTTTCTTT.

The V gene is TRBV5-6, the J gene TRBJ1-6; 11 bases match TRBD1. Germline-derived CDR1 and CDR2 are SGHDT and YYEEEE. This CDR3 is 15 amino acids long. The V and J ends lost 4 bases and 13 bases, in that order; junction bases with no gene match: 10. This CDR3 is CASSTRTGGRAPLHF. The CDR3 nucleotides are TGTGCCAGCAGCACAAGGACAGGGGGCAGGGCCCCCCTCCACTTT.

About this clone: Germline and junction disagree at one end, which may indicate a read error. The V call is TRBV7-7, the J call TRBJ2-7, with 11 bases fitting TRBD1. The CDR3 has 16 amino acids. Per germline, CDR1 SSHAT and CDR2 FNYEAQ (reference sequence). CDR3 DNA: TGTGCTAGCAGCTTAGCCGGGACAGGGGGGGCCTACGAGCAGTACTTC. Protein sequence: CASSLAGTGGAYEQYF.

The chain has TRBV10-3 and TRBJ2-5; 14 bases are shared with TRBD2. The V and J ends lost 2 bases and 4 bases, in that order; junction bases with no gene match: 3. The germline gives CDR1 ENHRY, CDR2 SYGVKD. This CDR3 contains 16 residues. For the CDR3, the DNA is TGTGCCATCAGTGAGGGGACTAGCGGGAGTAGAGAGACCCAGTACTTC. It yields the protein CAISEGTSGSRETQYF.

The rearrangement uses TRBV27 and TRBJ1-5; D is unresolved. Germline V lookup: CDR1 MNHEY, CDR2 SMNVEV (reference sequence). V was shortened by 3 bases and J by 2 bases, with 8 bases between the two germline ends. The CDR3 loop spans 14 amino acids. The CDR3 reads CASSFGRGNQPQHF. The CDR3 DNA sequence: TGTGCCAGCAGTTTCGGTCGGGGCAATCAGCCCCAGCATTTT.

The rearrangement links TRBV28 to TRBJ1-2, with unresolved D. The CDR3 is 14 amino acids. The germline CDR1 and CDR2 sequences are MDHEN and SYDVKM. V was cut by 6 bases and J by 4 bases, with 15 bases left in between. CDR3 sequence reads: CASSPQRGSYGYTF. The CDR3 DNA follows: TGTGCCAGCAGCCCTCAACGAGGGTCCTATGGCTACACCTTC.

The chain combines TRBV5-6 with TRBJ2-7; 12 positions match TRBD2. CDR1 and CDR2 (germline): SGHDT, YYEEEE. This CDR3 spans 14 amino acids. V lost 2 bases, J lost 4 bases, and 1 base stayed unmatched. The CDR3 DNA sequence: TGTGCCAGCAGCTTACTAGCGGGAGGTTACGAGCAGTACTTC. Residues: CASSLLAGGYEQYF.

V usage is TRBV28 and J usage is TRBJ1-1; no firm D call. CDR3 length: 14 amino acids. Germline loops: CDR1 MDHEN, CDR2 SYDVKM. Trimming cost V 2 bases and J 6 bases, with 13 bases left between them. The CDR3 DNA reads as TGTGCCAGCAGTTTAGGAGGGTATGAATCTGAAGCTTTCTTT. As protein: CASSLGGYESEAFF. Full variable domain (remainder filled in from reference TRBV28 and TRBJ1-1): DVKVTQSSRYLVKRTGEKVFLECVQDMDHENMFWYRQDPGLGLRLIYFSYDVKMKEKGDIPEGYSVSREKKERFSLILESASTNQTSMYLCASSLGGYESEAFFGQGTRLTVV.

The chain has TRBV3-1 (or the pseudogene TRBV3-2) and TRBJ2-6, with a weak D call TRBD1 (5 bases). Germline CDR1 and CDR2: LGHDT and YNNKEL (reference sequence). This CDR3 region has 15 residues. Trimming took off 1 base at V and 1 base at J, with 5 bases between the two ends. The CDR3 sequence: CASSQAGSGANVLTF. The CDR3 bases are TGTGCCAGCAGCCAAGCAGGGTCTGGGGCCAACGTCCTGACTTTC.

V and J are TRBV5-4 and TRBJ2-3, with 12 bases that match TRBD2. After removal of 4 bases from V and 3 bases from J, the junction contained 6 bases not matched to a gene. This CDR3 has 16 amino acids. The germline gives CDR1 SGHNT, CDR2 YYREEE (reference sequence). The DNA of the CDR3 is TGTGCCAGCAGCCGGACTAGCGGGGTTAGAACAGATACGCAGTATTTT. Its translation is CASSRTSGVRTDTQYF.

The J gene is TRBJ2-2, the V gene TRBV12-5, with D perhaps matching TRBD1 (5 bases). With 2 bases removed from V and 5 bases from J, the gap between germline ends came to 6 bases. Germline assignment: CDR1 LGHNT and CDR2 FRNRAP. The CDR3 sequence is 13 residues long. CDR3 in DNA: TGTGCTAGTGGTTTGACAGGAACCGGGGAGCTGTTTTTT. It specifies CASGLTGTGELFF.

This chain uses TRBV21-1 with TRBJ1-2; the D call in the table, TRBD1, was not verified against the DNA. TRBV21-1 has pseudogene status. The CDR3 is made up of 15 amino acids. In DNA, the CDR3 is TGTGCCAGCAGCAAAGTTGGGGACACCACCTATGGCTACACCTTC. This encodes CASSKVGDTTYGYTF.

This rearrangement joins TRBV18 to TRBJ1-5, with 7 nucleotides matching TRBD1. The CDR3 is made up of 15 amino acids. Unmatched junction bases numbered 3, after V lost 3 bases and J lost 1 base. Germline V lookup: CDR1 KGHSH, CDR2 LQKENI. DNA for the CDR3: TGTGCCAGCTCACCGGGACAGACAAGCAATCAGCCCCAGCATTTT. Its translation is CASSPGQTSNQPQHF.

The V gene is TRBV7-8, the J gene TRBJ1-2, with TRBD1 as a possible D gene (5 bases). The V end was cut by 1 base, the J end by 4 bases, with 16 bases between. Per germline, CDR1 SGHVS and CDR2 FQNEAQ. The CDR3 spans 16 residues. The CDR3 DNA follows: TGTGCCAGCAGCTTAGTGGGCAGTGCAGGGTCCTATGGCTACACCTTC. Residues: CASSLVGSAGSYGYTF.

The V gene is TRBV27, the J gene TRBJ1-6; D gene ambiguous. Trimming removed 3 bases at V and 8 bases at J, with 5 bases between. From germline, CDR1 is MNHEY and CDR2 SMNVEV (reference sequence). CDR3 length equals 12 residues. The CDR3 loop is CASSFSDSPLHF. The CDR3 DNA follows: TGTGCCAGCAGTTTCTCAGATTCACCCCTCCACTTT.

This sequence joins TRBV6-5 and TRBJ2-3; 9 bases map to TRBD2. With 8 bases clipped from V and 6 bases from J, the junction kept 12 bases outside the gene matches. This CDR3 is built from 15 residues. Germline CDR1 is MNHEY and CDR2 is SVGAGI. The DNA for the CDR3 is TGTGCCAGCTCCCCGGGCGGGAGGGCCGGGGATACGCAGTATTTT. Protein sequence: CASSPGGRAGDTQYF.